The 26 T cell receptor beta chains presented below share a single source sample, sequenced in a study of T-cell reconstitution after alpha-beta-depleted transplantation in children. Library preparation (for TCRbeta) was performed with unique molecular identifiers. TCRdb processed the PCR reads anew with MiXCR; each CDR3 protein has one entry. The data hold 300,000 to 400,000 distinct CDR3 sequences, with 15% to 20% observed a single time. The material sequenced was PBMCs, mostly from graft donor cells, taken 360 days after TCRalphabeta/CD19-depleted stem cell transplant. Receptors were obtained from a male patient between 2 and 9 years old who had a stem cell transplant for acute lymphoblastic leukemia, so the T cells may come from the graft donor.

This chain connects TRBV7-9 to TRBJ2-7; 9 nucleotides align to TRBD1. The CDR3 spans 15 residues. Looked up from germline, CDR1 is SEHNR and CDR2 is FQNEAQ (reference sequence). The junction had 13 bases not matched to a gene; V was cut back by 4 bases and J by 9 bases. The CDR3 sequence is CASSSTGTGSPRQYF. CDR3 in DNA: TGTGCCAGCAGCTCAACCGGGACAGGGTCCCCTCGGCAGTACTTC.

This clonotype was recorded a few times. This chain's CDR3 is CARSLEGEYEQYF. CDR3 DNA sequence: TGTGCCAGAAGCTTGGAAGGGGAATACGAGCAGTACTTC. The chain employs TRBV5-3 and TRBJ2-7; D might be TRBD1 (5 bases). TRBV5-3 is noted as an ORF with a role that remains uncertain. The CDR3 is 13 residues long. The V and J ends lost 0 bases and 4 bases respectively, with 8 bases between them.

The chain carries TRBV29-1 and TRBJ1-2, with no clear D. CDR3 length: 12 residues. Deletions cut 4 bases from V and 3 bases from J, with 9 bases between. The germline V gene has CDR1 SQVTM and CDR2 ANQGSEA. CDR3 coding DNA: TGCAGCGTTGCGTTGGGTGACTATGGCTACACCTTC. This translates into CSVALGDYGYTF.

V and J are TRBV20-1 and TRBJ2-7; unclear D gene. The V gene lost 4 bases and the J gene lost 0 bases, with 7 bases spanning the gap. Germline CDR1 and CDR2: DFQATT and SNEGSKA (reference sequence). The CDR3 covers 12 residues. In nucleotides, the CDR3 is TGCAGTGCTAACGGAGACTCCTACGAGCAGTACTTC. Amino acid sequence: CSANGDSYEQYF.

The V call is TRBV20-1, the J call TRBJ2-1, with D perhaps TRBD2 (6 bases). CDR3 length: 15 amino acids. Germline V lookup: CDR1 DFQATT, CDR2 SNEGSKA (reference sequence). With 3 bases removed from V and 4 bases from J, the gap between germline ends came to 16 bases. CDR3 sequence: CSASSGSRGYNEQFF. CDR3 DNA: TGCAGTGCTAGCTCCGGATCCCGGGGGTACAATGAGCAGTTCTTC.

This rearrangement joins TRBV28 to TRBJ2-2; possible D gene TRBD1, 5 bases. Deletions cut 5 bases from V and 7 bases from J, with 17 bases between. Per the germline V gene, CDR1 is MDHEN and CDR2 is SYDVKM. CDR3 size: 15 residues. The CDR3 here is CASSHRGTRNGELFF. DNA for the CDR3: TGTGCCAGCAGTCATAGGGGCACAAGGAACGGGGAGCTGTTTTTT.

This clonotype was detected only a few times. The chain uses TRBV29-1 and TRBJ2-5; 10 positions match TRBD1. CDR3 length: 14 residues. Germline V CDR1 and CDR2: SQVTM, ANQGSEA. V lost 4 bases and J lost 5; bases outside the gene matches: 7. The CDR3 coding sequence is TGCAGCGTTGTGACAGGGGGCTTTGTGGAGACCCAGTACTTC. Its protein product is CSVVTGGFVETQYF.

This clonotype was seen repeatedly, ten times or more. This chain joins TRBV20-1 and TRBJ2-7; 8 nucleotides match TRBD2. The germline gives CDR1 DFQATT, CDR2 SNEGSKA (reference sequence). With 2 bases clipped from V and 4 bases from J, the junction kept 7 bases outside the gene matches. The CDR3 covers 14 residues. The CDR3 sequence is CSARLSGRKYEQYF. CDR3 in DNA: TGCAGTGCTAGACTGAGCGGGAGAAAGTACGAGCAGTACTTC.

The chain recombines TRBV5-1 with TRBJ2-3; D uncertain. CDR3 size: 13 residues. Germline CDR1 reads SGHRS; CDR2 reads YFSETQ. The germline V and J ends were trimmed by 0 bases and 4 bases, with 6 bases remaining between them. CDR3 sequence (DNA): TGCGCCAGCAGCTTGGTCATCTCAGATACGCAGTATTTT. It is translated as CASSLVISDTQYF.

There are many counts of this clonotype. V gene TRBV29-1 combines with J gene TRBJ2-3, with no clear D. Germline CDR1 is SQVTM and CDR2 is ANQGSEA. The germline V and J ends were trimmed by 4 bases and 4 bases, with 6 bases remaining between them. The CDR3 consists of 11 residues. Here the CDR3 reads CSVGRADTQYF. CDR3 bases: TGCAGCGTTGGGCGCGCAGATACGCAGTATTTT.

This sequence joins TRBV12-5 and TRBJ2-7; D gene uncertain. Trimming cost V 4 bases and J 0 bases, with 10 bases left between them. The CDR3 consists of 14 residues. Germline V gene data show CDR1 as LGHNT and CDR2 as FRNRAP. The CDR3 DNA follows: TGTGCTAGTGGTTCGAATTCGTCCTCCTACGAGCAGTACTTC. Amino acid sequence: CASGSNSSSYEQYF.

There are many counts of this clonotype. The chain has TRBV29-1 and TRBJ2-3, with TRBD1 matching 7 bases. Per germline, CDR1 SQVTM and CDR2 ANQGSEA. The CDR3 sequence is 11 residues long. The V gene end was trimmed by 6 bases and the J gene end by 5 bases; junction bases not matched to a gene: 2. The CDR3 sequence is CSVHRGDTQYF. The CDR3 DNA follows: TGCAGCGTCCACAGGGGAGATACGCAGTATTTT.

The chain is built from TRBV9 and TRBJ2-1; D uncertain. V was pared by 3 bases and J by 1 base, with 14 bases between. CDR1 is SGDLS, CDR2 YYNGEE, per germline. The CDR3 loop spans 16 amino acids. CDR3 protein: CASSARPPASYNEQFF. Written as DNA, the CDR3 is TGTGCCAGCAGCGCCCGACCGCCTGCGTCCTACAATGAGCAGTTCTTC.

The CDR3 coding sequence is TGTGCCAGCAGCTTGTCTCGGAAGGCAGATACGCAGTATTTT. Amino acid sequence: CASSLSRKADTQYF. The chain carries TRBV5-6 and TRBJ2-3; D is undetermined. The CDR3 covers 14 residues. V was shortened by 1 base and J by 4 bases, with 10 bases between the two germline ends. CDR1 and CDR2 (germline): SGHDT, YYEEEE.

This clonotype was seen at least ten times. For the CDR3, the DNA is TGCGCCAGCAGCCCTCGTAGCGAGAATGAGCAGTTCTTC. It translates to CASSPRSENEQFF. The rearrangement joins TRBV4-1 to TRBJ2-1; a weak D match, TRBD2 (5 bases). Germline V CDR1 and CDR2: MGHRA, YSYEKL. The V gene lost 4 bases and the J gene lost 7 bases, with 11 bases spanning the gap. The CDR3 extends over 13 amino acids.

V usage is TRBV19 and J usage is TRBJ2-1; D is ambiguous. This CDR3 is built from 14 residues. Trimming removed 0 bases at V and 6 bases at J, with 9 bases between. From germline, CDR1 is LNHDA and CDR2 SQIVND (reference sequence). CDR3 sequence (DNA): TGTGCCAGTAGTATAGATCCCAGCCTCAATGAGCAGTTCTTC. This gives the protein CASSIDPSLNEQFF.

The V call is TRBV4-3, the J call TRBJ2-7; weak D call: TRBD2 (5 bases). Trimming left V 1 base short and J 0 bases short, with 10 bases between. The CDR3 runs to 15 residues. Germline V gene data show CDR1 as LGHNA and CDR2 as YSLEER. This CDR3 reads CASSQVSGSSYEQYF. The CDR3 nucleotides are TGCGCCAGCAGCCAAGTATCGGGGAGCTCCTACGAGCAGTACTTC.

This clonotype was counted at least ten times. The rearrangement joins TRBV5-1 to TRBJ2-2; 9 bases align to TRBD1. The CDR3 is 19 residues long. Per germline, CDR1 SGHRS and CDR2 YFSETQ. The ends lost 0 bases at V and 3 bases at J; junction bases unmatched: 12. CDR3 sequence: CASSLGPGQGSGHTGELFF. CDR3 DNA sequence: TGCGCCAGCAGCTTGGGACCGGGACAGGGATCGGGCCACACCGGGGAGCTGTTTTTT.

This clonotype was counted ten times or more. The chain is built from TRBV12-5 and TRBJ2-1; D is possibly TRBD2 (6 bases). V lost 5 bases and J lost 0, with 20 bases in between. The CDR3 covers 18 residues. From germline, CDR1 is LGHNT and CDR2 FRNRAP. The CDR3 loop is CASGPQRGLARSYNEQFF. The CDR3 nucleotides read TGTGCTAGTGGTCCCCAAAGAGGGCTAGCGCGCTCCTACAATGAGCAGTTCTTC.

The chain employs TRBV6-2 or TRBV6-3 and TRBJ2-7, with D hard to call. The V end lost 2 bases, the J end lost 6 bases, and 14 bases lay between the germline ends. Germline assignment: CDR1 MNHEY and CDR2 SVGEGT. CDR3 length equals 14 residues. The CDR3 is CASSYALKQGEQYF. Written as DNA, the CDR3 is TGTGCCAGCAGTTACGCACTCAAGCAAGGCGAGCAGTACTTC.

This clonotype was counted a few times. The chain has TRBV30 and TRBJ2-7; maybe TRBD1 (6 bases). Trimming took off 1 base at V and 5 bases at J, with 9 bases between the two ends. The CDR3 has 12 amino acids. CDR1 GTSNPN and CDR2 SVGIG come from the germline V gene (reference sequence). CDR3 sequence (DNA): TGTGCCTGGAGTGGACAGGAGGACGAGCAGTACTTC. It yields the protein CAWSGQEDEQYF.

V gene TRBV25-1 combines with J gene TRBJ2-2; D unclear. Germline values: CDR1 MGHDK, CDR2 SYGVNS. The CDR3 consists of 12 residues. With 6 bases removed from V and 6 bases from J, the gap between germline ends came to 8 bases. Here the CDR3 reads CASRFGAGELFF. CDR3 nucleotides: TGTGCCAGCAGATTTGGGGCCGGGGAGCTGTTTTTT.

This clonotype was found a few times. V gene TRBV4-2 combines with J gene TRBJ2-1; 7 nucleotides line up with TRBD1. This CDR3 is built from 13 residues. V gave up 3 bases and J gave up 8 bases; unmatched junction bases: 4. CDR1 LGHNA and CDR2 YNFKEQ come from the germline V gene. CDR3 in amino acids: CASSQYRGYEQFF. CDR3 nucleotides: TGTGCCAGCAGCCAGTACAGGGGCTATGAGCAGTTCTTC.

The chain combines TRBV18 with TRBJ2-6; possibly TRBD1 for D (5 bases). Germline CDR1 and CDR2: KGHSH and LQKENI. The V gene lost 3 bases and the J gene lost 2 bases, with 8 bases spanning the gap. The CDR3 totals 15 residues. The CDR3 DNA reads as TGTGCCAGCTCACCCAGGGTGCCTGGGGCCAACGTCCTGACTTTC. Residues: CASSPRVPGANVLTF.

This clonotype was found a few times. The chain has TRBV4-1 and TRBJ2-2, with D tentatively TRBD1 (5 bases). Trimming left V 5 bases short and J 0 bases short, with 13 bases between. The CDR3 is 16 residues long. The V gene's germline CDR1 is MGHRA and CDR2 YSYEKL. The CDR3 region has the DNA TGCGCCAGCAGCAAACGACAGTTCGCGAACACCGGGGAGCTGTTTTTT. Translated, it gives CASSKRQFANTGELFF.

Concerning this clonotype: This may come from a read error, since a much larger clone is one base off. The chain couples TRBV12-3 or TRBV12-4 to TRBJ2-7; tentative D call: TRBD2 (5 bases). Trimming left V 6 bases short and J 0 bases short, with 9 bases between. This CDR3 region has 13 residues. The CDR3 coding sequence is TGTGCCAGCAGCCCCGGGGTCTCCTACGAGCAGTACTTC. This codes for CASSPGVSYEQYF.